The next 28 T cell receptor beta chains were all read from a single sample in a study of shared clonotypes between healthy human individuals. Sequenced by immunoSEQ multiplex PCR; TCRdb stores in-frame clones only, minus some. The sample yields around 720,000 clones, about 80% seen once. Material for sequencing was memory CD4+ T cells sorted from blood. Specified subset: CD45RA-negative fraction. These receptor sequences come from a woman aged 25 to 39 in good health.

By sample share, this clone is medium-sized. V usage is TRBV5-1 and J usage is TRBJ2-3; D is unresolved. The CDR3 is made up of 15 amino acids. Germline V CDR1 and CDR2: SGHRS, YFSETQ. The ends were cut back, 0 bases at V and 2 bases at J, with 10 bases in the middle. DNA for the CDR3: TGCGCCAGCAGCTTGGTTAGCCCAACCACAGATACGCAGTATTTT. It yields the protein CASSLVSPTTDTQYF.

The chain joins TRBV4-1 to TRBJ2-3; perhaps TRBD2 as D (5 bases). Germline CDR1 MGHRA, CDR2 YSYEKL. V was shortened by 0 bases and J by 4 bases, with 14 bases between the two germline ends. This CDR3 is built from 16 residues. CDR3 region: CASSQDGAVLADTQYF. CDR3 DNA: TGCGCCAGCAGCCAAGACGGAGCGGTTCTGGCAGATACGCAGTATTTT.

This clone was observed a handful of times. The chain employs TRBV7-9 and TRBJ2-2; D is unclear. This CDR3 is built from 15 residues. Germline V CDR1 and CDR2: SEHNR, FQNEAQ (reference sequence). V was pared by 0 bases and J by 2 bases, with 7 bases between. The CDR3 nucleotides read TGTGCCAGCAGCTTAGCCGCTCACAACACCGGGGAGCTGTTTTTT. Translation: CASSLAAHNTGELFF. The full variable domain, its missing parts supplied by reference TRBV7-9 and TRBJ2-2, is DTGVSQNPRHKITKRGQNVTFRCDPISEHNRLYWYRQTLGQGPEFLTYFQNEAQLEKSRLLSDRFSAERPKGSFSTLEIQRTEQGDSAMYLCASSLAAHNTGELFFGEGSRLTVL.

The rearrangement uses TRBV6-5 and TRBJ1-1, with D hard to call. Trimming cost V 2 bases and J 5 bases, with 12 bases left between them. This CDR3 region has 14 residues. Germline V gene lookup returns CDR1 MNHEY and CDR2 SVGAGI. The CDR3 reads CASSYGRRDTEAFF. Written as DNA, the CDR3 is TGTGCCAGCAGTTACGGTAGAAGGGATACTGAAGCTTTCTTT.

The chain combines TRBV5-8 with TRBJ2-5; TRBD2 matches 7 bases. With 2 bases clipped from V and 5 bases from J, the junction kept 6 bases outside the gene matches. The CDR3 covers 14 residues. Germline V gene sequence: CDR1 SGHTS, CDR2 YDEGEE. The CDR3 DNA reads TGTGCCAGCAGCTTCCCTAGCGGTGGTGAGACCCAGTACTTC. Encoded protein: CASSFPSGGETQYF.

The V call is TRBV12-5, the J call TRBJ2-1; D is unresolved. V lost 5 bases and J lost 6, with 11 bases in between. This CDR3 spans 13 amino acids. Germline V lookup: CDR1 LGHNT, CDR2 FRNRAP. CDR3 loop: CASGPGFSNEQFF. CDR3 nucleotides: TGTGCTAGTGGTCCCGGGTTCTCCAATGAGCAGTTCTTC. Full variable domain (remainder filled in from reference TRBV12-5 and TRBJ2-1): DARVTQTPRHKVTEMGQEVTMRCQPILGHNTVFWYRQTMMQGLELLAYFRNRAPLDDSGMPKDRFSAEMPDATLATLKIQPSEPRDSAVYFCASGPGFSNEQFFGPGTRLTVL.

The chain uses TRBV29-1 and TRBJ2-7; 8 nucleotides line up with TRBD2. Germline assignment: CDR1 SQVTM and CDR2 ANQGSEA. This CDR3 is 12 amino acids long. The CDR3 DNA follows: TGCAACCTTAGCGGGACTTCCTACGAGCAGTACTTC. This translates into CNLSGTSYEQYF.

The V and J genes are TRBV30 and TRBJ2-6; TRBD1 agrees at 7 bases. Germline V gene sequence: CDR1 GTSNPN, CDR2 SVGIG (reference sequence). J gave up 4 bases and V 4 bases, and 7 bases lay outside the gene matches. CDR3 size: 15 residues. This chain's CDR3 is CAWNEGQSGANVLTF. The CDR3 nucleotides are TGTGCCTGGAACGAGGGACAGTCCGGGGCCAACGTCCTGACTTTC.

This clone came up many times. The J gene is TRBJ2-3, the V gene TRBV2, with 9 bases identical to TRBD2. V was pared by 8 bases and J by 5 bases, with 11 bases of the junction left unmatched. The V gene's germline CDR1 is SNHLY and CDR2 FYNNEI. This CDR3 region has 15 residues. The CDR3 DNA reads TGTGCCAGCGATGGGGTGGGACTAGCAGGAGATACGCAGTATTTT. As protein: CASDGVGLAGDTQYF.

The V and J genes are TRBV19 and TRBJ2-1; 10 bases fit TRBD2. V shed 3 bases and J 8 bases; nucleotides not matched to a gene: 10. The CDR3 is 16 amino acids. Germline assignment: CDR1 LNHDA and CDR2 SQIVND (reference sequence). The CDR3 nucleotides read TGTGCCAGTAGTATGGCGCTAGCGGGAGTTGGCGATGAGCAGTTCTTC. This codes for CASSMALAGVGDEQFF.

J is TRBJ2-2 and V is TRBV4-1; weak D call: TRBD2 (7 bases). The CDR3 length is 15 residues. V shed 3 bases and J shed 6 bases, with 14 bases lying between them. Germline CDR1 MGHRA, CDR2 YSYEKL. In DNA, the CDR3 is TGCGCCAGCAGCCATATGGGGGGGGCTGCCGGGGAGCTGTTTTTT. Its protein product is CASSHMGGAAGELFF.

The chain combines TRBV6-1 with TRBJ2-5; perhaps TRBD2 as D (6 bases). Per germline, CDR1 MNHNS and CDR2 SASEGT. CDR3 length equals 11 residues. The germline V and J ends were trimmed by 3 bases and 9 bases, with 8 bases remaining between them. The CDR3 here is CASSDWGAQYF. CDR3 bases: TGTGCCAGCAGTGATTGGGGGGCCCAGTACTTC.

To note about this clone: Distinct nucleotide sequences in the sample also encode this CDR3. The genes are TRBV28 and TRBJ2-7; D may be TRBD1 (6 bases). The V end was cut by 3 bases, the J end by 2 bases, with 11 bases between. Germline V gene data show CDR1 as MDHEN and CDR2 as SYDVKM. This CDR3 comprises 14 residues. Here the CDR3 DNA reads TGTGCCAGCAGTTTGCAGGGGCCACCCTACGAGCAGTACTTC. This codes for CASSLQGPPYEQYF.

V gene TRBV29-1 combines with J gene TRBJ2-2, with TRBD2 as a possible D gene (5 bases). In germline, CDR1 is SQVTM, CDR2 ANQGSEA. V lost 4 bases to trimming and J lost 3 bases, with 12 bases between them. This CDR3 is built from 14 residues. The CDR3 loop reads CSVVGHGDTGELFF. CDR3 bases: TGCAGCGTTGTAGGGCACGGGGACACCGGGGAGCTGTTTTTT.

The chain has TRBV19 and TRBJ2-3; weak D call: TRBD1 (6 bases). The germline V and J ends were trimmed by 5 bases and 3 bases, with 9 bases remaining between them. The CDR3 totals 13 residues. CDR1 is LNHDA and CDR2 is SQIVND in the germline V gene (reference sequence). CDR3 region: CASSFGQTDTQYF. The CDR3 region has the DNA TGTGCCAGTAGTTTTGGACAGACAGATACGCAGTATTTT. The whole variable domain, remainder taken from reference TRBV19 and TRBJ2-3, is DGGITQSPKYLFRKEGQNVTLSCEQNLNHDAMYWYRQDPGQGLRLIYYSQIVNDFQKGDIAEGYSVSREKKESFPLTVTSAQKNPTAFYLCASSFGQTDTQYFGPGTRLTVL.

The CDR3 protein is CASRLRGSNEKLFF. In DNA, the CDR3 is TGCGCCAGCAGACTCAGGGGGAGCAATGAAAAACTGTTTTTT. The chain couples TRBV4-1 to TRBJ1-4; 7 nucleotides align to TRBD1. Unmatched junction bases numbered 6, after V lost 6 bases and J lost 5 bases. CDR1 and CDR2 from the germline V gene are MGHRA and YSYEKL. This CDR3 comprises 14 residues.

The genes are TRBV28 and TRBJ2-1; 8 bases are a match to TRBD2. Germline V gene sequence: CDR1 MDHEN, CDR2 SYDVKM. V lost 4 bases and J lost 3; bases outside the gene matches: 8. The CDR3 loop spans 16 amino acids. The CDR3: CASSSAGGGVYNEQFF. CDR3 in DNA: TGTGCCAGCAGTTCCGCGGGGGGCGGAGTCTACAATGAGCAGTTCTTC.

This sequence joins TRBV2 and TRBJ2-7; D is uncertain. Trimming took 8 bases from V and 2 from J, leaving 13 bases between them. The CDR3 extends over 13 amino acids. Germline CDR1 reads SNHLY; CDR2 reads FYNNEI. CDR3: CASREAGPYEQYF. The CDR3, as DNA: TGTGCCAGCCGAGAAGCCGGACCCTACGAGCAGTACTTC.

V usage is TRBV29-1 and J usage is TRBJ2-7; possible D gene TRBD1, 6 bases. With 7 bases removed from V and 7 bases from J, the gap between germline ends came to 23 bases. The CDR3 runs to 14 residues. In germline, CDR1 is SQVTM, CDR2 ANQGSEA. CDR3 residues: CSARSGGILEEQYF. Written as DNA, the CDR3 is TGCAGCGCGAGAAGTGGGGGCATCCTGGAGGAGCAGTACTTC.

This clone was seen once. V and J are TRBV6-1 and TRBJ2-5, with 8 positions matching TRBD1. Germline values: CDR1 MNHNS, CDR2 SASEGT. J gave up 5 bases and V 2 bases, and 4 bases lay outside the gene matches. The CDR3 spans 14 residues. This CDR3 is CASSELSGGETQYF. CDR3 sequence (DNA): TGTGCCAGCAGTGAACTGTCAGGGGGCGAGACCCAGTACTTC.

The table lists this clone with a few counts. CDR3 residues: CASSLVVGGGRANVLTF. The CDR3 DNA reads TGCGCCAGCAGCTTGGTGGTCGGGGGAGGGCGGGCCAACGTCCTGACTTTC. This rearrangement joins TRBV5-1 to TRBJ2-6; 7 bases are shared with TRBD2. Germline V gene lookup returns CDR1 SGHRS and CDR2 YFSETQ. The CDR3 runs 17 residues. Trimming cost V 0 bases and J 5 bases; bases outside gene matches: 8.

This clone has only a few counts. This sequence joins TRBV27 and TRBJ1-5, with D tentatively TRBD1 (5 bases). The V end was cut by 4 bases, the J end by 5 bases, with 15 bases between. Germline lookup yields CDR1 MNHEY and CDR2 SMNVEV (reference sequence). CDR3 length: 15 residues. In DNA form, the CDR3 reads TGTGCCAGCAGTTCAAATCGGGACGGATATCAGCCCCAGCATTTT. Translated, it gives CASSSNRDGYQPQHF.

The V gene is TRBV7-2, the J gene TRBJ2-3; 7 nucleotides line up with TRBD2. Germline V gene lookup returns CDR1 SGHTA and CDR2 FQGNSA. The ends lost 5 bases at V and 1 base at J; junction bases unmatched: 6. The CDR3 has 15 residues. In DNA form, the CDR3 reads TGTGCCAGCAGCCCACGACTAGCAGGCACAGATACGCAGTATTTT. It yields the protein CASSPRLAGTDTQYF.

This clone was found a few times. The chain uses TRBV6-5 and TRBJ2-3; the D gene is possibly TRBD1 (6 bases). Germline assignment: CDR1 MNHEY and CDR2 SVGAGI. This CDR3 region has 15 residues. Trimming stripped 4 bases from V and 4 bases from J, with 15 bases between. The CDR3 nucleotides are TGTGCCAGCAGTTCGGGACAACGAATCTCAGATACGCAGTATTTT. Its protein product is CASSSGQRISDTQYF.

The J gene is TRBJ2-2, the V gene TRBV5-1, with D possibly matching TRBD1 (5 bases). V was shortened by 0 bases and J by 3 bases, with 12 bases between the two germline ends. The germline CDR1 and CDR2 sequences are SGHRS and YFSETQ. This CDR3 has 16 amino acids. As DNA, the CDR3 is TGCGCCAGCAGCTTGGCCGGTGACAGATACACCGGGGAGCTGTTTTTT. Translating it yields CASSLAGDRYTGELFF.

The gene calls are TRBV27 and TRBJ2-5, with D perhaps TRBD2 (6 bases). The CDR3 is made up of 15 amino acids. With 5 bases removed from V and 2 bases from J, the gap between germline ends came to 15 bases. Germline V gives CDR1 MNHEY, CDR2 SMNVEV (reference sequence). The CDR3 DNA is TGTGCCAGCAGTCTTTCTCTAGCGACACAAGAGACCCAGTACTTC. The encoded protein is CASSLSLATQETQYF.

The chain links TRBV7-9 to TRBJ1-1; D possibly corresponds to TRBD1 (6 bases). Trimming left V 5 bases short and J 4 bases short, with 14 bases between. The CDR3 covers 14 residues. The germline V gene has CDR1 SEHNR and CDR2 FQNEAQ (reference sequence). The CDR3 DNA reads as TGTGCCAGCAGCCTCAGGGAAGGGGGCACTGAAGCTTTCTTT. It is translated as CASSLREGGTEAFF. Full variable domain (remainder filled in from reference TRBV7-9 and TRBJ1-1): DTGVSQNPRHKITKRGQNVTFRCDPISEHNRLYWYRQTLGQGPEFLTYFQNEAQLEKSRLLSDRFSAERPKGSFSTLEIQRTEQGDSAMYLCASSLREGGTEAFFGQGTRLTVV.

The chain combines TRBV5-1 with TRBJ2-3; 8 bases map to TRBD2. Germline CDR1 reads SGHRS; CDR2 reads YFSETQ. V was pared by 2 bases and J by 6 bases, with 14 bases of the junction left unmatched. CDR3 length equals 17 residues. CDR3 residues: CASSLSLAVPIRDTQYF. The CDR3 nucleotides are TGCGCCAGCAGCTTATCACTAGCGGTTCCCATCAGGGATACGCAGTATTTT.